This T cell receptor beta chain was documented in a study of CD4 T cells in relation to SARS-CoV-2 and coronaviruses (TCRdb year 2021). Regarding the study in general: In the ViraFEST assay, PBMCs were grown with antigen for about ten days, and TCR beta CDR3s were then sequenced to identify antigen-specific clonal expansions. A median age of roughly 35 years, with a range of about 21 to 72 years, was recorded for the full convalescent cohort of around twelve patients. The approximately twelve convalescent patients included 8 males and 4 females; two subjects were Hispanic. Shared crossreactive spike epitopes were mapped to their HLA restriction using patient-derived lymphoblastoid cell lines. Memory CD4+ T cell crossreactivity between SARS-CoV-2 and common cold coronavirus spike proteins was assessed at the TCR clonotype level in the study. The Adaptive Biotechnologies TCR-sequencing kit was used for samples from a few pre-COVID donors and for the naive versus memory experiments, whereas the other data were Illumina-based. A different, Illumina-based TCR-beta assay was used to sequence expansion assays from other donors in the study. General conclusions and limits of the study: Since the crossreactivity analysis centred on spike protein, crossreactivity against other viral proteins was not assessed. No donor contributed both pre-pandemic and post-infection samples, which limited tracing the source of pre-existing responses. The study was constrained by small numbers of patients and of tested TCRs. Around two thirds of donors had memory CD4+ clonotypes that crossrecognized SARS-CoV-2 and at least one common cold coronavirus spike. Sequencing of naive versus memory cells indicated that the assay detects memory recall responses, not primary responses primed during culture. Significantly weaker SARS-CoV-2-driven expansion was shown by crossreactive clones than by monoreactive clones, consistent with antigenic imprinting.

Survey-level immunoSEQ TCR-beta sequencing was performed on DNA from CEF-cultured naive and memory CD4+ T cells. Per the authors' processing: Preprocessing removed nonproductive sequences and CDR3s not starting with C, not ending with F or W, or shorter than 7 amino acids. The MANAFEST web app was used to call antigen-specific clonotypes on the basis of expansion compared with the reference and with other culture wells. A clone was considered positive if significant expansion relative to the reference culture was observed in 2 of 3 replicate wells at an FDR below 0.05. For a clone to be considered positive, significant expansion relative to all other tandem wells and an odds ratio above 5 were also required. Cultured and uncultured naive and memory CD4+ repertoires were searched for previously identified spike- and CEF-reactive CDR3s. CDR3 homology was quantified as pairwise Levenshtein distance, calculated with the stringdist R package after three terminal residues were trimmed from each end. TCRdb carries this immuneACCESS record with in-frame sequences only. Its versions omit some clonotypes, under half of them owing to an unresolved V gene in the studies checked, with the rest unexplained. V and J calls and clone size are as listed in that table; D and trimming were resolved from the DNA. Across this sample there are 40,000 to 50,000 clones, with 84% seen only once. The ten largest make up 0.95% to 1.5% of the sample.

Naive and memory CD4+ T cells were separated from cryopreserved PBMCs through CD4 enrichment, which was followed by EasySep naive CD4+ T cell enrichment. For around 11 days, around 92,000 sorted naive or memory CD4+ T cells were cultured together with CEF peptides and T cell-depleted PBMCs at a 1:1 ratio. In general, every peptide culture condition was set up in three replicate wells. PBMCs were isolated from leukapheresis product or whole blood by Ficoll-Paque PLUS gradient centrifugation. The PBMCs went either fresh into the expansion assay or into cryopreservation at -140 degrees C. The QIAamp Micro DNA Kit was used to extract genomic DNA from the CD4+ T cells. Trimmed from V: 5 bases; trimmed from J: 4 bases; junction bases lacking a gene match: 3. The CDR3 spans 15 residues, from the cysteine through the phenylalanine. Just the 45-base CDR3 DNA is kept, in frame starting at base 1. This clone was picked up a small number of times. Its binding antigen is unknown. No base quality information exists; no much larger clone differs at one position.

The source material was naive CD4+ T cells from PBMCs, cultured in vitro. This specimen's cell subset or site label, per the study, means: naive CD4+ T cells isolated by negative enrichment. The sequence was obtained from an adult with COVID-19. The V and J segments used are TRBV6-7 and TRBJ2-5; 14 junctional bases match TRBD2. TRBV6-7 is placed among ORFs of uncertain function. The CDR3 reads CASSRGLAGGETQYF. The DNA is TGTGCCAGCAGTCGTGGACTAGCGGGAGGAGAGACCCAGTACTTC.